This T cell receptor beta chain was sequenced during a study of blood T cell repertoires in COVID-19. Original processing methods: For nucleated cells, counts were estimated from reference gene primer amplification. The protocol was immunoSEQ multiplex PCR, while the TCRdb copy is restricted to in-frame clones and leaves out a portion. Clonal size and the V and J genes are those of that table, whereas D and trimming came from the DNA. The data show fewer than 400,000 clones, about 85% seen once. V was clipped by 8 bases and J by 5 bases, with 12 bases between them. CDR1 and CDR2 from the germline V gene are MDHEN and SYDVKM. The length of the CDR3 is 12 residues.

The chain couples TRBV28 to TRBJ2-5, with D uncertain. The material sequenced was peripheral blood. The sequence was collected from a woman younger than 30 with acute or convalescent COVID-19. As DNA, the CDR3 is TGTGCCAGCGGTCTCGCGGCTGAGACCCAGTACTTC. Translation gives CASGLAAETQYF.